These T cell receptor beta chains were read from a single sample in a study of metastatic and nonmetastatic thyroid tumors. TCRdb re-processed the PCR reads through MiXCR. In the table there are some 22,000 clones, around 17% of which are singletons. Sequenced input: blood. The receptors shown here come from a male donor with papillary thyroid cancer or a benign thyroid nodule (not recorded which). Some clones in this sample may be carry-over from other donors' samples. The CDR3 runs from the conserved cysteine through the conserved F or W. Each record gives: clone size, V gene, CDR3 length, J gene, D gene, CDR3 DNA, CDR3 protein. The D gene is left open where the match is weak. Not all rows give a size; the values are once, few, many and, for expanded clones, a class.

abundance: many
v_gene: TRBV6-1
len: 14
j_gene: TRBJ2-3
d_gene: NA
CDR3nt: TGTGCCAGCAGGCGGGACACCGCAGGGGATACGCAGTATTTT
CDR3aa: CASRRDTAGDTQYF

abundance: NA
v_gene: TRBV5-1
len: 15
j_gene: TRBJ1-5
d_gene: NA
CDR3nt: TGCGTCAGCAGCTTGGGACTGGGGGAGAAACAGCCCCAGCATTTT
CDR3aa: CVSSLGLGEKQPQHF

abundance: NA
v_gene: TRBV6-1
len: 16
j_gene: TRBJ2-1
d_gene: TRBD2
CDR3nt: TGTGCCAGCAGTGAATATTTTAGCGGGTCGTACAATGAGCAGTTCTTC
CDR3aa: CASSEYFSGSYNEQFF

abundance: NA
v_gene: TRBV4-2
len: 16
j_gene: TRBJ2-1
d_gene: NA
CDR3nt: TGTGCCAGCAGATCTGAGGGGAGCGCTGGCTACAATGAGCAGTTCTTC
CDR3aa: CASRSEGSAGYNEQFF

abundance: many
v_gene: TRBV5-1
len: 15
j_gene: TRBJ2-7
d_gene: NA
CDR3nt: TGCGCCAGCAGCTCGTCGGGACTGCGCTCCTACGAGCAGTACTTC
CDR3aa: CASSSSGLRSYEQYF

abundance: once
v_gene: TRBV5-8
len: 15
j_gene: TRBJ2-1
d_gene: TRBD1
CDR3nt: TGTGCCAGCAGCTTGGCCGGGACAGGGTACGATGAGCAGTTCTTC
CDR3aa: CASSLAGTGYDEQFF

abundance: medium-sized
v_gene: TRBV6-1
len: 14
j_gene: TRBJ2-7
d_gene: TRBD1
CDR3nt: TGTGCCACCAGGGGGAGCTTTCCATCCTACGAGCAGTACTTC
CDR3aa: CATRGSFPSYEQYF

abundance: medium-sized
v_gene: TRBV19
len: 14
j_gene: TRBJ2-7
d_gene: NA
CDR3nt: TGTGCCAGTAGCCGACGGGGAGCCCCCTACGAGCAGTACTTC
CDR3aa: CASSRRGAPYEQYF

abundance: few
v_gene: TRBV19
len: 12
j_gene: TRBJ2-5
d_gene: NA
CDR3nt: TGTGCCAGTAGCAGTCCTAAGGAGACCCAGTACTTC
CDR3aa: CASSSPKETQYF

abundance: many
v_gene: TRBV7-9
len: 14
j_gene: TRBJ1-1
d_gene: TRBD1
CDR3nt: TGTGCCAGCAAGGGCGGGACAGCACTCACTGAAGCTTTCTTT
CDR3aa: CASKGGTALTEAFF

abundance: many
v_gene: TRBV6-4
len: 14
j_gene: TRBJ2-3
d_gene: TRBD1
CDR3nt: TGTGCCAGCAGTGACGGACAGGGGGCTGATACGCAGTATTTT
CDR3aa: CASSDGQGADTQYF

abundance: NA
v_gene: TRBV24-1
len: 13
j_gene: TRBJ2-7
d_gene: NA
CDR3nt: TGTGCCACCAGTGACAAAGGGAAATACGAGCAGTACTTC
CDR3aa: CATSDKGKYEQYF

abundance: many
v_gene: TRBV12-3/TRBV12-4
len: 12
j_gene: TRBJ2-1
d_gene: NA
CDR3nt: TGTGCCAGCAGTACAGGTTACAATGAGCAGTTCTTC
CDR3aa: CASSTGYNEQFF

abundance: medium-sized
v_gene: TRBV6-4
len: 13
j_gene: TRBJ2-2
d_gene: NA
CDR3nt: TGTGCCAGCAGTGACAAGGACACCGGGGAGCTGTTTTTT
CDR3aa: CASSDKDTGELFF

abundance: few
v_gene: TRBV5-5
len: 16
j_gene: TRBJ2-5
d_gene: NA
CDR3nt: TGTGCCAGCAGCTTGGAGGGGGGGCGGGCGAGGGAGACCCAGTACTTC
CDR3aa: CASSLEGGRARETQYF

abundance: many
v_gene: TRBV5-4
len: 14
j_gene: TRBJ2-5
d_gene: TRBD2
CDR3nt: TGTGCCAGCAGTTTTAGGACTAGCGTAGAGACCCAGTACTTC
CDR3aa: CASSFRTSVETQYF

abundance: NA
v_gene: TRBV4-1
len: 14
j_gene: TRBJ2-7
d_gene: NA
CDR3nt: TGCGCCAGCAGCCAGGGGACACTAGTCTCCGAGCAGTACTTC
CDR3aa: CASSQGTLVSEQYF

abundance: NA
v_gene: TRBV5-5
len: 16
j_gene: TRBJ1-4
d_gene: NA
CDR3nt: TGTGCCAGCAGACAACGGGGGGCCAGGGGTAATGAAAAACTGTTTTTT
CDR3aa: CASRQRGARGNEKLFF

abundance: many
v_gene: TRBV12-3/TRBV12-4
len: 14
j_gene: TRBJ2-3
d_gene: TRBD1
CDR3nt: TGTGCCAGCAAGGGACAGCTAAGCACAGATACGCAGTATTTT
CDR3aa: CASKGQLSTDTQYF

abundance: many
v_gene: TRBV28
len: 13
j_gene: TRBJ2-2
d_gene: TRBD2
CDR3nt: TGTGCCAGCAGGCCGGGGGGAGCCGGGGAGCTGTTTTTT
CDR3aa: CASRPGGAGELFF

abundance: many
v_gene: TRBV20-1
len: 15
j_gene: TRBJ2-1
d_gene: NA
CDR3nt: TGCAGTGCTAGAGAGATCGGCAGGGTGGGAGGTGAGCAGTTCTTC
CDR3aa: CSAREIGRVGGEQFF

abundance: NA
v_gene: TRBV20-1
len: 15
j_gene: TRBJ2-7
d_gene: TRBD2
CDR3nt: TGCGGTGCTAGAGGGACTAGCGGGAGTGTCTACGAGCAGTACTTC
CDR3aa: CGARGTSGSVYEQYF

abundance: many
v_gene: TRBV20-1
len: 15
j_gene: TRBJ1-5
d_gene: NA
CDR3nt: TGCAGTGCTAGCAAGGCAACTATGGATAGTCAGCCCCAGCATTTT
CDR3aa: CSASKATMDSQPQHF

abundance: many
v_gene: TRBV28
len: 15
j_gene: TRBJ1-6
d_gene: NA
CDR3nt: TGTGCCAGCAAACCCGGGGGAGTCATCAATTCACCCCTCCACTTT
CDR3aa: CASKPGGVINSPLHF

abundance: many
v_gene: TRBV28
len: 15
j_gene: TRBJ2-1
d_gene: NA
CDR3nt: TGTGCCAGCTACCGCAGGGGCCCATCAAACAATGAGCAGTTCTTC
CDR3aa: CASYRRGPSNNEQFF

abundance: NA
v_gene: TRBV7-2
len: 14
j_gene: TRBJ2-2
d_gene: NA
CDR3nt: TGTGCCAGCAAGGGACTCAGGAACACCGGGGAGCTGTTTTTT
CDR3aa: CASKGLRNTGELFF

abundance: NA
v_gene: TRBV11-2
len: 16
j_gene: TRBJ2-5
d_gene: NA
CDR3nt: TGTGCCAGCAGCTTAGATCGGGGTGGGGGCCGACAGACCCAGTACTTC
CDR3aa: CASSLDRGGGRQTQYF

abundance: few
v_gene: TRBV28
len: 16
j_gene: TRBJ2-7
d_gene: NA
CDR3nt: TGTGCCAGCAGTTCCCCCCTTGGAGGGGATGGTGACGAGCAGTACTTC
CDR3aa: CASSSPLGGDGDEQYF